These T cell receptor beta chains were read from a single sample in a study of blood T cells in healthy people across ages. TCRdb redid the calling of the 5' RACE reads with MiXCR, one entry per CDR3 protein. This sample yields about 970,000 distinct CDR3 sequences, of which about 51% are seen a single time; roughly a fifth belongs to the top ten. Sequencing was done on a sample of blood. The receptors shown here come from a woman in her sixties or seventies in good health. The CDR3 runs from the conserved cysteine through the conserved F or W. Fields, in order: V gene, J gene, CDR3 protein.

v_gene: TRBV20-1; j_gene: TRBJ1-5; CDR3aa: CSAREDGDQPQHF
v_gene: TRBV3-1; j_gene: TRBJ2-7; CDR3aa: CASSQGVSGRASAYEQYF
v_gene: TRBV27; j_gene: TRBJ2-7; CDR3aa: CASSFFRVGEGLLWEQYF
v_gene: TRBV20-1; j_gene: -; CDR3aa: CSASRWTSGSYSEQYF
v_gene: TRBV12-3/TRBV12-4; j_gene: TRBJ2-2; CDR3aa: CASSPGTLNTGELFF
v_gene: TRBV25-1; j_gene: TRBJ1-2; CDR3aa: CASSESANYGYTF
v_gene: TRBV6-2/TRBV6-3; j_gene: TRBJ2-5; CDR3aa: CASSYTQTSAQETQYF
v_gene: TRBV29-1; j_gene: TRBJ2-5; CDR3aa: CSVELVAKETQYF
v_gene: TRBV7-2; j_gene: TRBJ2-3; CDR3aa: CASRANRGADTQYF
v_gene: TRBV25-1; j_gene: TRBJ2-3; CDR3aa: CASRGGLGPDTQYF
v_gene: TRBV27; j_gene: TRBJ2-7; CDR3aa: CASRGSVSSYEQYF
v_gene: TRBV12-3/TRBV12-4; j_gene: TRBJ1-4; CDR3aa: CASSGPTAEKLFF
v_gene: TRBV20-1; j_gene: TRBJ2-7; CDR3aa: CSATTSGKDEQYF
v_gene: TRBV12-3/TRBV12-4; j_gene: TRBJ2-7; CDR3aa: CASSHNLVFYEQYF
v_gene: TRBV6-1; j_gene: TRBJ2-5; CDR3aa: CASREWMWETQYF
v_gene: TRBV28; j_gene: TRBJ2-5; CDR3aa: CASSFTGQGLYERYF
v_gene: TRBV20-1; j_gene: TRBJ2-1; CDR3aa: CSAAPGLTLGQFF
v_gene: TRBV6-6; j_gene: TRBJ2-7; CDR3aa: CASRLGGRDSYEQYF
v_gene: TRBV20-1; j_gene: TRBJ2-4; CDR3aa: CSASGLAGVEEQYF
v_gene: TRBV20-1; j_gene: TRBJ2-7; CDR3aa: CSAREGQARYEQYF
v_gene: TRBV30; j_gene: TRBJ1-2; CDR3aa: CAWGQGNFGYGYTF
v_gene: TRBV6-2/TRBV6-3; j_gene: TRBJ2-7; CDR3aa: CASMRDPLTSSYEQYF
v_gene: TRBV10-3; j_gene: -; CDR3aa: CATEQGAQYEQYF
v_gene: TRBV11-2; j_gene: TRBJ2-3; CDR3aa: CASSLSLRDTQYF
v_gene: TRBV5-1; j_gene: TRBJ2-3; CDR3aa: CASSTSGSLRTDTQYF
v_gene: TRBV27; j_gene: TRBJ2-3; CDR3aa: CASSHAADTQYF
v_gene: TRBV12-3/TRBV12-4; j_gene: TRBJ2-7; CDR3aa: CASSSGTPNEQYF
v_gene: TRBV18; j_gene: TRBJ2-1; CDR3aa: CASSPRVLGTSVNEQFF
v_gene: TRBV5-1; j_gene: TRBJ2-7; CDR3aa: CASSLERPSYEQYF
v_gene: TRBV25-1; j_gene: TRBJ2-7; CDR3aa: CASSEAGTGFYEQYF
v_gene: TRBV24-1; j_gene: TRBJ2-3; CDR3aa: CATSDPAWTSGGDTQYF
v_gene: TRBV6-6; j_gene: TRBJ2-5; CDR3aa: CASSDSVGQETQYF
v_gene: TRBV18; j_gene: TRBJ2-3; CDR3aa: CASSPDSRELGGTQYF
v_gene: TRBV2; j_gene: TRBJ2-3; CDR3aa: CASSAQTTDTQYF
v_gene: TRBV18; j_gene: TRBJ1-2; CDR3aa: CASSATGSNYGYTF
v_gene: TRBV2; j_gene: TRBJ1-5; CDR3aa: CASNHGGYQPQHF
v_gene: TRBV29-1; j_gene: TRBJ2-3; CDR3aa: CSVEGDRTYTQYF
v_gene: TRBV4-3; j_gene: TRBJ2-7; CDR3aa: CASSQDHGAYEQYF
v_gene: TRBV2; j_gene: TRBJ2-4; CDR3aa: CASGGFGGIAKNIQYF
v_gene: TRBV5-5; j_gene: TRBJ1-2; CDR3aa: CASSLMAGINYGYTF
v_gene: TRBV10-3; j_gene: TRBJ2-2; CDR3aa: CAISESAADTGELFF
v_gene: TRBV6-2/TRBV6-3; j_gene: TRBJ2-7; CDR3aa: CASSYWGEKTYEQYF
v_gene: TRBV12-3/TRBV12-4; j_gene: TRBJ1-5; CDR3aa: CASRTGILFTPQHF
v_gene: TRBV7-2; j_gene: TRBJ2-5; CDR3aa: CASSSRQGLKQETQYF
v_gene: TRBV27; j_gene: TRBJ2-7; CDR3aa: CASRPGQGTYEQYF
v_gene: TRBV12-3/TRBV12-4; j_gene: TRBJ2-7; CDR3aa: CASSGIAGPSYEQYF
v_gene: TRBV5-1; j_gene: TRBJ2-7; CDR3aa: CASSSSSGQQYF
v_gene: TRBV4-1; j_gene: TRBJ2-7; CDR3aa: CASSPLQGVYEQYF
v_gene: TRBV20-1; j_gene: TRBJ1-2; CDR3aa: CSARKTREDRIYGYTF
v_gene: TRBV2; j_gene: TRBJ2-3; CDR3aa: CASSEEGVSDTQYF
v_gene: TRBV28; j_gene: TRBJ2-7; CDR3aa: CASKPKILSGSPSYEQYF
v_gene: TRBV29-1; j_gene: TRBJ2-6; CDR3aa: CSAAVASGANVLTF
v_gene: TRBV29-1; j_gene: TRBJ2-5; CDR3aa: CSVELTQGAQYF
v_gene: TRBV5-1; j_gene: TRBJ1-4; CDR3aa: CASSLEGGPEKLFF